A few counts support the clone carrying this T cell receptor beta chain. Its target is not known. This CDR3 has 15 amino acids. Germline CDR1 reads LNHDA; CDR2 reads SQIVND (reference sequence). The V gene lost 4 bases and the J gene lost 2 bases, with 15 bases spanning the gap. This specimen comes from a study of beta chain features in type 1 diabetes. Study-wide context: Taken together, all samples contributed roughly 100 million examined sorted cells. Overall study findings and caveats: Type 1 diabetes patients showed a moderate but significant shortening of TCRB CDR3s in all four CD4+ subsets. When VDJ junctions were examined, type 1 diabetes patients showed fewer insertions and more deletions. Researchers caution that PCR might favor shorter templates, equally among patients and controls.

Every bit of the isolated RNA underwent reverse transcription, so sequencing read expressed TCRB transcripts. Generated by immunoSEQ multiplex PCR, the TCRdb table keeps only in-frame clones and is missing some. The top ten hold more than 0.1% of the sample, which has around 650,000 clones, roughly 12% seen once. All of the sorted populations showed purity greater than 95%. Source material: naive CD4+ T cells from blood. This sequence joins TRBV19 and TRBJ2-7; either TRBD1 or TRBD2 may fit D (5 bases each). The TCR sequence derives from a man aged 25 to 40 with type 1 diabetes. CDR3 nucleotide sequence: TGTGCCAGTAGTAATCGGTTCCGGGGCCCCTACGAGCAGTACTTC. As protein: CASSNRFRGPYEQYF.